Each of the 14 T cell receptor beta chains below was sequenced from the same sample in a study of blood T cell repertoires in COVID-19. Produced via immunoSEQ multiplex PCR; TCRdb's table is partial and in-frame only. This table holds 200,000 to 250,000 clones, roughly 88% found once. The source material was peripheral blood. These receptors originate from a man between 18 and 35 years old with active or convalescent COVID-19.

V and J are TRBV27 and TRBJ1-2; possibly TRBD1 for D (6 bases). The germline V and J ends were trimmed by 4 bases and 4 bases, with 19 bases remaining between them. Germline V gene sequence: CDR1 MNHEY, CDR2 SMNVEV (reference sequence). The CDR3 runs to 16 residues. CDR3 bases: TGTGCCAGCAGTTACGCGGGGGCGCAGGGTGGCTATGGCTACACCTTC. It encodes CASSYAGAQGGYGYTF.

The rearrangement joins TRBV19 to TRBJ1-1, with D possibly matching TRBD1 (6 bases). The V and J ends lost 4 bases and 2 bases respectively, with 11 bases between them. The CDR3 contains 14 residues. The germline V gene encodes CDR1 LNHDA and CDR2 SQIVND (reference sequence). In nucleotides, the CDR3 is TGTGCCAGTAGTAAAACAGGGCCCAACACTGAAGCTTTCTTT. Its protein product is CASSKTGPNTEAFF.

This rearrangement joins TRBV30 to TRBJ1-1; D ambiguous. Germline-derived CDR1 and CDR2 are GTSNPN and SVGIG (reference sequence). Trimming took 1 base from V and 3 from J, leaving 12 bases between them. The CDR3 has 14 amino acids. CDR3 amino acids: CAWSELSGYTEAFF. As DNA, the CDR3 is TGTGCCTGGAGTGAGCTGTCCGGGTACACTGAAGCTTTCTTT.

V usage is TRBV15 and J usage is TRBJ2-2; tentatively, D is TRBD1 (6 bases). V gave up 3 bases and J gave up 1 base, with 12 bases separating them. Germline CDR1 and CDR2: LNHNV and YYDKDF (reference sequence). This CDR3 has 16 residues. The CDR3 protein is CATSSSFRGNTGELFF. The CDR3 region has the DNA TGTGCCACCAGCAGTTCCTTCAGGGGGAACACCGGGGAGCTGTTTTTT.

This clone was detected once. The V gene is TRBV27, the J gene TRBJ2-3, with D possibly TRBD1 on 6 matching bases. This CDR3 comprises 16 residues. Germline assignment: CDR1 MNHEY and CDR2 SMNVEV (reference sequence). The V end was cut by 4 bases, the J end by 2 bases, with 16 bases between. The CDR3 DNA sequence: TGTGCCAGCAGTTCTGCCCTGGACAGAAACACAGATACGCAGTATTTT. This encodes CASSSALDRNTDTQYF.

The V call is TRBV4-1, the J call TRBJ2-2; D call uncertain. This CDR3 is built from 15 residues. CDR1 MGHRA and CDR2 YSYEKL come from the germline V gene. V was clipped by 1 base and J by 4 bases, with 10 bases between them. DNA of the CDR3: TGCGCCAGCAGCCAAGTATCTTCGTCCACCGGGGAGCTGTTTTTT. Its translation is CASSQVSSSTGELFF.

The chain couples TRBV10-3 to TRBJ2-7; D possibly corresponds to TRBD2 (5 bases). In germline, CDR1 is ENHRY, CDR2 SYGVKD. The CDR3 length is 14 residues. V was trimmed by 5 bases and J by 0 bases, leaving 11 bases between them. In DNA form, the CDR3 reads TGTGCCATCAGTTGGAGCGGAAGCTCCTACGAGCAGTACTTC. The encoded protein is CAISWSGSSYEQYF.

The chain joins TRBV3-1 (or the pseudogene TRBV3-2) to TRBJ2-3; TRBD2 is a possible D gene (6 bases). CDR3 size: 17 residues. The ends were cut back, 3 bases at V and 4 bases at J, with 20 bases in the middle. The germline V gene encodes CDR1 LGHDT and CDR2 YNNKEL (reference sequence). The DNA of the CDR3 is TGTGCCAGCAGCCAGGACGACTCGGGAGCCGGGGCAGATACGCAGTATTTT. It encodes CASSQDDSGAGADTQYF.

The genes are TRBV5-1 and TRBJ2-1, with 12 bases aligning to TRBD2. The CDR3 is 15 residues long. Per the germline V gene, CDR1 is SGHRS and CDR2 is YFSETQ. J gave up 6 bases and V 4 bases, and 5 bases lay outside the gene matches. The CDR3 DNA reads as TGCGCCAGCAGCCCTAGCGGGGGGGCCTCCAATGAGCAGTTCTTC. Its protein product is CASSPSGGASNEQFF.

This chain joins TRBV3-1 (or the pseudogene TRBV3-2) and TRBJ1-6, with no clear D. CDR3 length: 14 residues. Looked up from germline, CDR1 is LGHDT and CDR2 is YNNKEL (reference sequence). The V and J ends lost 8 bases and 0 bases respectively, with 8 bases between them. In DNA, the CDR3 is TGTGCCAGCGGAGGGAGCTCCTATAATTCACCCCTCCACTTT. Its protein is CASGGSSYNSPLHF.

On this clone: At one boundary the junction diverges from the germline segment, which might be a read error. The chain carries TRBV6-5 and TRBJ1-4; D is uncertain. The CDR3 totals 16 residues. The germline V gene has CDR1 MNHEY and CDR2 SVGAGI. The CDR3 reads CASSNSQGSRGEKLFF. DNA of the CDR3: TGTGCCAGCAGTAACTCCCAAGGGAGTCGAGGTGAAAAACTGTTTTTT.

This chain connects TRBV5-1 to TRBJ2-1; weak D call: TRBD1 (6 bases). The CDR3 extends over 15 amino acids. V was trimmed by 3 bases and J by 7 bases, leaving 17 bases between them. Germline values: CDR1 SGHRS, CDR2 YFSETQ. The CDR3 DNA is TGCGCCAGCAGCTCAACAGGGTCGTTTAATAATGAGCAGTTCTTC. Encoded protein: CASSSTGSFNNEQFF.

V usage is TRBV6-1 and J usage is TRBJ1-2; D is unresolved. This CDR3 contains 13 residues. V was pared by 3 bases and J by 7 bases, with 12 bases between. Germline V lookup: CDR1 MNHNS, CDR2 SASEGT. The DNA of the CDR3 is TGTGCCAGCAGTGAGCATCCGCGTGGTGGCTACACCTTC. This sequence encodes CASSEHPRGGYTF.

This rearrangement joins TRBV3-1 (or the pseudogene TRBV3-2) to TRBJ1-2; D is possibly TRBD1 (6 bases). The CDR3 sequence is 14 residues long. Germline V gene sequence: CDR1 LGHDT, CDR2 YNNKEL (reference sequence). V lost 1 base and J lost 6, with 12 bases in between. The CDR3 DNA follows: TGTGCCAGCAGCCAAGTTGTGGACAGAGATGGCTACACCTTC. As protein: CASSQVVDRDGYTF.